This T cell receptor (beta chain) was captured by sequencing in a study of blood T cell repertoires in COVID-19. Turning to the study itself: Donors in the United States, Italy and Spain gave samples during acute or convalescent COVID-19. Sources were T cells, B-cell-depleted T cells, or PBMCs; the material itself was cDNA or gDNA.

The germline V gene has CDR1 SQVTM and CDR2 ANQGSEA. V shed 5 bases and J 4 bases; nucleotides not matched to a gene: 6. This CDR3 spans 14 amino acids. In the original analysis: Using reference gene primer amplification, nucleated cell counts were estimated. The data were produced by immunoSEQ multiplex PCR, yet TCRdb's version contains in-frame clones alone and is incomplete. Clone size and the V and J calls come from that table; the DNA yielded D and trimming. Found here are about 65,000 clones, more than 80% of them singletons; the top ten hold 14% to 15%. The sample was peripheral blood. The TCR originated in a man older than 75 with acute or convalescent COVID-19. The chain recombines TRBV29-1 with TRBJ2-2, with 8 bases identical to TRBD1. The CDR3 reads CSVSGGVVTGELFF. The CDR3 nucleotides are TGCAGCGTTTCAGGGGGCGTCGTCACCGGGGAGCTGTTTTTT.